This T cell receptor beta chain was observed in a study of T cells in localized non-small cell lung cancer. This CDR3 has 10 amino acids. V lost 7 bases, J lost 8 bases, and 8 bases lay in between. Germline loops: CDR1 LNHDA, CDR2 SQIVND (reference sequence). The method was immunoSEQ multiplex PCR; TCRdb's version includes in-frame clones alone and lacks a portion of them. Among roughly 36,000 clones listed, around 90% were seen once. The TCR originated in a man between 40 and 69 years old with stage II lung adenocarcinoma. Sequenced here: PBMCs, sampled before any cancer treatment. The rearrangement joins TRBV19 to TRBJ1-2; the D is unclear. The CDR3: CASKADGYTF. CDR3 DNA sequence: TGTGCCAGTAAGGCGGACGGCTACACCTTC.